These 27 T cell receptor beta chains came from one sample sequenced in a study of blood T cells in healthy people across ages. The use of a sample-barcoded 5' primer and a J-beta primer mix characterized a second PCR of roughly 7 to 11 cycles. TCRdb itself ran the 5' RACE reads through MiXCR, one entry per CDR3 protein. The data contain approximately 1.5 million distinct CDR3 sequences, roughly 30% of them singletons. The sample comprised blood. The origin of the receptors is a woman aged 25 to 39 in good health.

V usage is TRBV2 and J usage is TRBJ2-1; 10 bases agree with TRBD2. The CDR3 spans 15 residues. V was pared by 8 bases and J by 6 bases, with 10 bases of the junction left unmatched. The germline CDR1 and CDR2 sequences are SNHLY and FYNNEI. For the CDR3, the DNA is TGTGCCAGCGGTCTGGGGGGACTAGCGATCAATGAGCAGTTCTTC. Protein: CASGLGGLAINEQFF.

This clonotype was counted a few times. V usage is TRBV20-1 and J usage is TRBJ2-7; no firm D call. V lost 3 bases, J lost 4 bases, and 19 bases lay in between. CDR1 DFQATT and CDR2 SNEGSKA come from the germline V gene (reference sequence). There are 15 residues in the CDR3. CDR3 DNA: TGCAGTGCTAGGTTAAACCCCAGTGATAAATACGAGCAGTACTTC. It is translated as CSARLNPSDKYEQYF.

This clonotype was counted a few times. The chain combines TRBV4-1 with TRBJ2-3; 11 bases agree with TRBD2. Germline CDR1 reads MGHRA; CDR2 reads YSYEKL. This CDR3 contains 17 residues. The ends lost 0 bases at V and 2 bases at J; junction bases unmatched: 4. The CDR3 spells CASSQEVGLAVTDTQYF. In DNA form, the CDR3 reads TGCGCCAGCAGCCAAGAAGTGGGACTAGCGGTCACAGATACGCAGTATTTT.

The chain links TRBV20-1 to TRBJ2-3; D not resolved. In germline, CDR1 is DFQATT, CDR2 SNEGSKA (reference sequence). The CDR3 runs 14 residues. Trimming cost V 4 bases and J 0 bases, with 11 bases left between them. CDR3 bases: TGCAGTGCTAAAGTGGCTTCTAGCACAGATACGCAGTATTTT. It yields the protein CSAKVASSTDTQYF.

The DNA for the CDR3 is TGTGCCAGCAGCCTGACAGGGGAGAACACAGATACGCAGTATTTT. It specifies CASSLTGENTDTQYF. The V call is TRBV28, the J call TRBJ2-3, with 8 bases lining up with TRBD1. Trimming cost V 6 bases and J 2 bases; bases outside gene matches: 7. The germline gives CDR1 MDHEN, CDR2 SYDVKM. This CDR3 has 15 residues. Drawing the rest from reference TRBV28 and TRBJ2-3, the complete variable domain is DVKVTQSSRYLVKRTGEKVFLECVQDMDHENMFWYRQDPGLGLRLIYFSYDVKMKEKGDIPEGYSVSREKKERFSLILESASTNQTSMYLCASSLTGENTDTQYFGPGTRLTVL.

The rearrangement joins TRBV6-6 to TRBJ1-3; D is perhaps TRBD1 (6 bases). Trimming took 10 bases from V and 4 from J, leaving 14 bases between them. The CDR3 extends over 13 amino acids. Germline loops: CDR1 MNHNY, CDR2 SVGAGI (reference sequence). Written as DNA, the CDR3 is TGTGCCATACAGGGTACTTACGGAAACACCATATATTTT. Encoded protein: CAIQGTYGNTIYF.

This clonotype has at least ten counts. This sequence joins TRBV29-1 and TRBJ2-5, with 10 bases that match TRBD2. Germline CDR1 SQVTM, CDR2 ANQGSEA. The CDR3 has 20 residues. V shed 3 bases and J 2 bases; nucleotides not matched to a gene: 21. CDR3 DNA: TGCAGCGTTGACGACTTAGGGGAACTAGCGGGGAGTCCCCTACAAGAGACCCAGTACTTC. Protein sequence: CSVDDLGELAGSPLQETQYF.

The rearrangement joins TRBV3-1 to TRBJ2-5, with a tentative D call TRBD2 (7 bases). TRBJ2-7 matches the DNA end more closely, so the J call is doubtful. This CDR3 comprises 16 residues. Germline loops: CDR1 LGHDT, CDR2 YNNKEL (reference sequence). CDR3 nucleotides: TGTGCCAGCAGCCAAGGTTTTCGAGGGGGGGCAGGCGAGCAGTACTTC. Amino acid sequence: CASSQGFRGGAGEQYF.

The rearrangement links TRBV11-3 to TRBJ2-3, with 8 nucleotides matching TRBD2. Unmatched junction bases numbered 8, after V lost 8 bases and J lost 4 bases. The CDR3 is 14 residues long. Germline CDR1 is SGHNT and CDR2 is YENEEA. The CDR3: CASSAGAGSDTQYF. In nucleotides, the CDR3 is TGTGCCAGCTCAGCGGGAGCCGGGTCAGATACGCAGTATTTT.

CDR3 coding DNA: TGTGCCAGCAGTTTCGTCCAGACTAGAACAGAGACCCAGTACTTC. Amino acid sequence: CASSFVQTRTETQYF. V and J are TRBV6-2 or TRBV6-3 and TRBJ2-5, with D perhaps matching TRBD2 (6 bases). With 4 bases removed from V and 4 bases from J, the gap between germline ends came to 16 bases. In germline, CDR1 is MNHEY, CDR2 SVGEGT. The CDR3 extends over 15 amino acids.

The V call is TRBV9, the J call TRBJ1-2, with 8 bases aligning to TRBD1. The CDR3 extends over 14 amino acids. The germline CDR1 and CDR2 sequences are SGDLS and YYNGEE. J lost 2 bases, V lost 4 bases, and 4 bases had no gene match. The CDR3 nucleotides read TGTGCCAGCAGCACCCACAGGGGGAACTATGGCTACACCTTC. Translation gives CASSTHRGNYGYTF.

The rearrangement joins TRBV20-1 to TRBJ2-7, with 8 bases lining up with TRBD1. The V gene end was trimmed by 6 bases and the J gene end by 2 bases; junction bases not matched to a gene: 6. CDR3 size: 13 residues. Germline CDR1 DFQATT, CDR2 SNEGSKA (reference sequence). As DNA, the CDR3 is TGCAGTGCAAGGACAGGGAATCCCTACGAGCAGTACTTC. Protein product: CSARTGNPYEQYF.

This chain links TRBV4-1 with TRBJ1-2; a weak D match, TRBD1 (6 bases). Germline assignment: CDR1 MGHRA and CDR2 YSYEKL. Trimming pared 0 bases from V and 5 bases from J, leaving 22 bases between. This CDR3 is 18 amino acids long. In DNA form, the CDR3 reads TGCGCCAGCAGCCAAGATGAAAGGACAGCCTTTTTGGCGTATGGCTACACCTTC. It translates to CASSQDERTAFLAYGYTF.

The chain has TRBV4-1 and TRBJ2-1; 11 bases match TRBD2. This CDR3 contains 18 residues. Germline CDR1 reads MGHRA; CDR2 reads YSYEKL. J was trimmed by 2 bases and V by 1 base; bases with no gene match: 7. The CDR3 sequence is CASSQALDSGRAYNEQFF. CDR3 in DNA: TGCGCCAGCAGCCAAGCCCTTGATAGCGGGAGGGCCTACAATGAGCAGTTCTTC.

This chain connects TRBV6-2 or TRBV6-3 to TRBJ1-1, with TRBD1 matching 10 bases. With 2 bases clipped from V and 3 bases from J, the junction kept 0 bases outside the gene matches. Germline V gene data show CDR1 as MNHEY and CDR2 as SVGEGT. This CDR3 has 14 residues. This CDR3 is CASSYGTGDTEAFF. The CDR3 nucleotides are TGTGCCAGCAGTTACGGGACAGGGGACACTGAAGCTTTCTTT.

This rearrangement joins TRBV5-1 to TRBJ2-5, with D perhaps TRBD1 or TRBD2 (5 bases each). V lost 5 bases and J 4 bases, leaving 12 bases between the germline ends. CDR1 SGHRS and CDR2 YFSETQ come from the germline V gene. The CDR3 contains 13 residues. The CDR3 bases are TGCGCCAGCAGAACCGGGACGGGAGAGACCCAGTACTTC. Translating it yields CASRTGTGETQYF.

This clonotype has more than one count but fewer than ten. CDR3 residues: CASSLFARYGTDTQYF. CDR3 DNA sequence: TGTGCCAGCAGTTTATTCGCCAGGTACGGCACAGATACGCAGTATTTT. The V gene is TRBV27, the J gene TRBJ2-3; D unclear. The V gene lost 1 base and the J gene lost 1 base, with 12 bases spanning the gap. CDR3 size: 16 residues. The germline CDR1 and CDR2 sequences are MNHEY and SMNVEV (reference sequence).

The chain employs TRBV9 and TRBJ2-5; 8 positions match TRBD2. The better agreement between TRBJ2-7 and the DNA end casts doubt on the J call. There are 14 residues in the CDR3. From germline, CDR1 is SGDLS and CDR2 YYNGEE. This chain's CDR3 is CASSSSGLGYEQYF. CDR3 coding DNA: TGTGCCAGCAGCTCATCGGGACTAGGCTACGAGCAGTACTTC.

The chain recombines TRBV5-1 with TRBJ2-1; the match to TRBD2 covers 7 bases. V dropped 4 bases and J dropped 3; count of bases not matched to a gene: 10. The CDR3 totals 16 residues. From germline, CDR1 is SGHRS and CDR2 YFSETQ. CDR3 region: CASSPWEGNDYNEQFF. CDR3 sequence (DNA): TGCGCCAGCAGCCCATGGGAGGGAAATGACTACAATGAGCAGTTCTTC.

This chain uses TRBV27 with TRBJ2-5, with 8 bases aligning to TRBD1. The CDR3 covers 16 residues. Germline CDR1 MNHEY, CDR2 SMNVEV (reference sequence). Germline trimming cut 5 bases from V and 4 bases from J; bases unmatched to any gene: 12. This chain's CDR3 is CASSADREGGRETQYF. The CDR3 region has the DNA TGTGCCAGCAGTGCGGACAGGGAAGGTGGAAGAGAGACCCAGTACTTC.

Regarding this clonotype: At one end the junction does not follow the germline gene, possibly because of a read error. The chain employs TRBV7-9 and TRBJ2-5; D is undetermined. The CDR3 extends over 13 amino acids. CDR1 is SEHNR, CDR2 FQNEAQ, per germline (reference sequence). The CDR3 DNA follows: TGTTCCAGCTTCCGTGGAGTCGGAGAGACCCAGTACTTC. Its translation is CSSFRGVGETQYF.

The rearrangement uses TRBV21-1 and TRBJ1-5; TRBD1, as called in the table, went unchecked against the DNA. TRBV21-1 is a pseudogene. CDR3 length: 14 amino acids. The CDR3 nucleotides are TGTGCCAGCGCTTTCGGGGACGACAATCAGCCCCAGCATTTT. Encoded protein: CASAFGDDNQPQHF.

The chain combines TRBV3-1 with TRBJ1-1; tentative D call: TRBD1 (5 bases). Germline lookup yields CDR1 LGHDT and CDR2 YNNKEL (reference sequence). The CDR3 has 17 amino acids. Trimming took off 7 bases at V and 1 base at J, with 22 bases between the two ends. In DNA form, the CDR3 reads TGTGCCAGCATGCCGGGACGGGGTAGAGGAGGGAACACTGAAGCTTTCTTT. This sequence encodes CASMPGRGRGGNTEAFF.

This clonotype was counted once. This sequence joins TRBV7-2 and TRBJ1-1; a possible D gene is TRBD1 (6 bases). Germline V gene sequence: CDR1 SGHTA, CDR2 FQGNSA. CDR3 length: 15 residues. Between the trimmed V and J ends, which lost 7 bases and 5 bases, there was a span of 20 bases. The CDR3 sequence is CASIRGGILWTEAFF. CDR3 nucleotide sequence: TGTGCCAGCATCAGGGGAGGCATCTTGTGGACTGAAGCTTTCTTT. Filled out from reference TRBV7-2 and TRBJ1-1, the complete variable domain reads GAGVSQSPSNKVTEKGKDVELRCDPISGHTALYWYRQSLGQGLEFLIYFQGNSAPDKSGLPSDRFSAERTGGSVSTLTIQRTQQEDSAVYLCASIRGGILWTEAFFGQGTRLTVV.

The genes are TRBV6-2 or TRBV6-3 and TRBJ2-7, with 7 bases lining up with TRBD2. The germline CDR1 and CDR2 sequences are MNHEY and SVGEGT. The CDR3 covers 13 residues. Trimming at V came to 6 bases and at J to 5 bases, leaving 7 bases not matched to a gene. The CDR3 region has the DNA TGTGCCAGCAGCAGAGGACTAGGCAACGAGCAGTACTTC. As protein: CASSRGLGNEQYF.

The chain couples TRBV11-1 to TRBJ2-1; 10 nucleotides line up with TRBD2. V dropped 1 base and J dropped 11; count of bases not matched to a gene: 8. The length of the CDR3 is 15 residues. Germline V gene lookup returns CDR1 SGHAT and CDR2 FQDESV (reference sequence). CDR3 loop: CASSLGEQLAGKQFF. As DNA, the CDR3 is TGTGCCAGCAGCTTAGGGGAACAACTAGCGGGGAAGCAGTTCTTC.

This sequence joins TRBV20-1 and TRBJ1-2, with TRBD1 identical over 10 bases. V shed 6 bases, J shed 7 bases, and the junction held 11 bases outside the gene matches. The CDR3 sequence is 14 residues long. Germline-derived CDR1 and CDR2 are DFQATT and SNEGSKA (reference sequence). CDR3 DNA: TGCAGTGCGACGGACAGGGGGGACTATTTTGGCTACACCTTC. Its protein is CSATDRGDYFGYTF.